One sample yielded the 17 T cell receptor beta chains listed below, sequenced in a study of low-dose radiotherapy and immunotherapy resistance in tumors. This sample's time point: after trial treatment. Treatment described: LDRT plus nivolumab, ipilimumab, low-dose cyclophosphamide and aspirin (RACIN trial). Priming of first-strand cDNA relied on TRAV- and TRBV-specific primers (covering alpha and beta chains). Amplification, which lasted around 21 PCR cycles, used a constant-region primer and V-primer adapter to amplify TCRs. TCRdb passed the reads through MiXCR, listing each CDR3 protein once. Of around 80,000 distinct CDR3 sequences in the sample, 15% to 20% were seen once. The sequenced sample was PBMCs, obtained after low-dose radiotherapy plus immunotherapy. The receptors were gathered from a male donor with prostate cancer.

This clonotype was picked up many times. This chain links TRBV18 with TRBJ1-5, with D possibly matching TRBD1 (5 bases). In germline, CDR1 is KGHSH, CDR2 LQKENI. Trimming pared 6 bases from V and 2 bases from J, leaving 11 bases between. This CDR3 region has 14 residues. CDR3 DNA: TGTGCCAGCTCTCAACTGGGGGGCAATCAGCCCCAGCATTTT. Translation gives CASSQLGGNQPQHF.

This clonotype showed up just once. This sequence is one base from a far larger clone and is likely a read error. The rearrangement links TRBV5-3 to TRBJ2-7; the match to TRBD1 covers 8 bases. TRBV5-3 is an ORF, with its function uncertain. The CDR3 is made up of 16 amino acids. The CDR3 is CASSSGQGLFGYEQYF. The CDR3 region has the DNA TGTGCCAGCAGCTCAGGACAGGGCTTATTCGGCTACGAGCAGTACTTC.

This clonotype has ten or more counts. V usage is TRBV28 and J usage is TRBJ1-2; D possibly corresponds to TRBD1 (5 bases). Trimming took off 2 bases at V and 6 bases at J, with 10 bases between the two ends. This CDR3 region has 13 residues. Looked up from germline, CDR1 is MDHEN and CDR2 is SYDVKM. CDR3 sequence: CASSLIGDDGYTF. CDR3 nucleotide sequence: TGTGCCAGCAGTTTAATAGGGGATGATGGCTACACCTTC.

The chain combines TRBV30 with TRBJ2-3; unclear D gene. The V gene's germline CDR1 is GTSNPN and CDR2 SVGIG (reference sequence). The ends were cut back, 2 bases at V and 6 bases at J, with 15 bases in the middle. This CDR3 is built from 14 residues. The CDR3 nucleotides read TGTGCCTGGAGTTTGGGTGGCCCGGCGGATACGCAGTATTTT. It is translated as CAWSLGGPADTQYF.

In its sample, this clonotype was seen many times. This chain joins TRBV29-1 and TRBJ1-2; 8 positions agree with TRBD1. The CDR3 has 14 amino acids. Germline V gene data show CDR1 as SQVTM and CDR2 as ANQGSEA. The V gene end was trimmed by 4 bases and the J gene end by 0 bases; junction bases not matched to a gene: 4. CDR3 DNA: TGCAGCGTTGGGGGGACAGGCGCTAACTATGGCTACACCTTC. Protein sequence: CSVGGTGANYGYTF.

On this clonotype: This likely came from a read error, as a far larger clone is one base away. CDR3 loop: CASSLALAGVTEQFF. DNA of the CDR3: TGTGCCAGCAGCTTAGCACTAGCGGGAGTTACCGAGCAGTTCTTC. The J gene is TRBJ2-1, the V gene TRBV11-2, with 11 bases fitting TRBD2. The CDR3 has 15 amino acids. Germline V CDR1 and CDR2: SGHAT, FQNNGV. J was trimmed by 10 bases and V by 1 base; bases with no gene match: 6.

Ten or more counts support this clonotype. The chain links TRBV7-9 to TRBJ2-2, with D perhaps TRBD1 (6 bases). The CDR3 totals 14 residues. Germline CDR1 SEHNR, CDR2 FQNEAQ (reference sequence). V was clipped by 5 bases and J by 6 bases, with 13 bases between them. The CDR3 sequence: CASSTRNRAGELFF. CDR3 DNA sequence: TGTGCCAGCAGCACCAGAAACAGGGCCGGGGAGCTGTTTTTT.

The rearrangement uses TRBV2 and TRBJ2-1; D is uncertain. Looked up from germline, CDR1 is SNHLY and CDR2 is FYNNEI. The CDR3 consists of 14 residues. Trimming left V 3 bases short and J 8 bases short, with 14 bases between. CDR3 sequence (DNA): TGTGCCAGCAGTGACGGCGGAATGTCCCATGAGCAGTTCTTC. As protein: CASSDGGMSHEQFF.

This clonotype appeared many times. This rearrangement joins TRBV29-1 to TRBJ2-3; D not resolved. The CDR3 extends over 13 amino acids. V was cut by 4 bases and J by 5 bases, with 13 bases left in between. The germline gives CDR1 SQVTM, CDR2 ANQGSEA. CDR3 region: CSVVYRYIDTQYF. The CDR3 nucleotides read TGCAGCGTTGTATACCGCTACATAGATACGCAGTATTTT.

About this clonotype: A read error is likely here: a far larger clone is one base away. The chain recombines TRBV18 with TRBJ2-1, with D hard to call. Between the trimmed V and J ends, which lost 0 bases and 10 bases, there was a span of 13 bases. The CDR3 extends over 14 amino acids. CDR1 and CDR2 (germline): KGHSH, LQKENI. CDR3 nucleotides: TGTGCCAGCTCACCACCGGCTGCAAACTACGAGCAGTTCTTC. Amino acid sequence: CASSPPAANYEQFF.

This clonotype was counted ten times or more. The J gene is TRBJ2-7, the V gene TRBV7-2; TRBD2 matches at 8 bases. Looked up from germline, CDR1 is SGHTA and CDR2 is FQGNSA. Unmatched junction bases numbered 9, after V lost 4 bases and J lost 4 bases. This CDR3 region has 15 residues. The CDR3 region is CASSSRGGLGYEQYF. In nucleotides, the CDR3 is TGTGCCAGCAGCTCGAGGGGGGGACTAGGGTACGAGCAGTACTTC.

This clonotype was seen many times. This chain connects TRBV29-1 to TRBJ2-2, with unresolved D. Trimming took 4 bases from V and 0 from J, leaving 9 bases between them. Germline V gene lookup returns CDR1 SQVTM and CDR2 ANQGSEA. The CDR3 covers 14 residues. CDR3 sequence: CSVGLVPNTGELFF. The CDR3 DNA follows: TGCAGCGTTGGGCTAGTCCCGAACACCGGGGAGCTGTTTTTT.

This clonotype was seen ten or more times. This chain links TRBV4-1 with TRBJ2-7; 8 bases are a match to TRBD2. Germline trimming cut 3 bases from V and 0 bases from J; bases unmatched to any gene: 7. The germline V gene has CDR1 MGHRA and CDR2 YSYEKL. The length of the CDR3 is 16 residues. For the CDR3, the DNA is TGCGCCAGCAGCCAGGCCCTAGCGGGTGCCTCCTACGAGCAGTACTTC. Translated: CASSQALAGASYEQYF.

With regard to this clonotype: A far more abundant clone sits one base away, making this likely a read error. The CDR3 loop reads CASSTRTGRNGYTF. In DNA form, the CDR3 reads TGTGCCAGCAGCACCCGGACAGGGAGGAATGGCTACACCTTC. V and J are TRBV6-1 and TRBJ1-2; 8 positions agree with TRBD1. CDR3 length: 14 residues. The trim removed 6 bases at V and 6 bases at J, leaving 9 bases unmatched. CDR1 is MNHNS and CDR2 is SASEGT in the germline V gene.

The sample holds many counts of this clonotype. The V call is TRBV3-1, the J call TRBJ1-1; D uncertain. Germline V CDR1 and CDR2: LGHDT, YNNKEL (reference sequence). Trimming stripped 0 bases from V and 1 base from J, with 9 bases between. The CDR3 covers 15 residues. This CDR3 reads CASSQEGQPNTEAFF. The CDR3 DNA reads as TGTGCCAGCAGCCAAGAAGGGCAGCCGAACACTGAAGCTTTCTTT.

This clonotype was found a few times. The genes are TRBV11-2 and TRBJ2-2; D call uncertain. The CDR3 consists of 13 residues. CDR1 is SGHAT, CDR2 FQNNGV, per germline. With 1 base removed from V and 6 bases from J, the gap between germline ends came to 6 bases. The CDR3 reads CASSLVGPGELFF. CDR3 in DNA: TGTGCCAGCAGCTTAGTTGGCCCCGGGGAGCTGTTTTTT.

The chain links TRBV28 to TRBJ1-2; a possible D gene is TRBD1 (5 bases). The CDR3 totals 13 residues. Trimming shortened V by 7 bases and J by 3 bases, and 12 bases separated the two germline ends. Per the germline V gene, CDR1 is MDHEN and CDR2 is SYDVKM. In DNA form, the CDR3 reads TGTGCCAGCATCGGGGGGGGTCACTATGGCTACACCTTC. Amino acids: CASIGGGHYGYTF.